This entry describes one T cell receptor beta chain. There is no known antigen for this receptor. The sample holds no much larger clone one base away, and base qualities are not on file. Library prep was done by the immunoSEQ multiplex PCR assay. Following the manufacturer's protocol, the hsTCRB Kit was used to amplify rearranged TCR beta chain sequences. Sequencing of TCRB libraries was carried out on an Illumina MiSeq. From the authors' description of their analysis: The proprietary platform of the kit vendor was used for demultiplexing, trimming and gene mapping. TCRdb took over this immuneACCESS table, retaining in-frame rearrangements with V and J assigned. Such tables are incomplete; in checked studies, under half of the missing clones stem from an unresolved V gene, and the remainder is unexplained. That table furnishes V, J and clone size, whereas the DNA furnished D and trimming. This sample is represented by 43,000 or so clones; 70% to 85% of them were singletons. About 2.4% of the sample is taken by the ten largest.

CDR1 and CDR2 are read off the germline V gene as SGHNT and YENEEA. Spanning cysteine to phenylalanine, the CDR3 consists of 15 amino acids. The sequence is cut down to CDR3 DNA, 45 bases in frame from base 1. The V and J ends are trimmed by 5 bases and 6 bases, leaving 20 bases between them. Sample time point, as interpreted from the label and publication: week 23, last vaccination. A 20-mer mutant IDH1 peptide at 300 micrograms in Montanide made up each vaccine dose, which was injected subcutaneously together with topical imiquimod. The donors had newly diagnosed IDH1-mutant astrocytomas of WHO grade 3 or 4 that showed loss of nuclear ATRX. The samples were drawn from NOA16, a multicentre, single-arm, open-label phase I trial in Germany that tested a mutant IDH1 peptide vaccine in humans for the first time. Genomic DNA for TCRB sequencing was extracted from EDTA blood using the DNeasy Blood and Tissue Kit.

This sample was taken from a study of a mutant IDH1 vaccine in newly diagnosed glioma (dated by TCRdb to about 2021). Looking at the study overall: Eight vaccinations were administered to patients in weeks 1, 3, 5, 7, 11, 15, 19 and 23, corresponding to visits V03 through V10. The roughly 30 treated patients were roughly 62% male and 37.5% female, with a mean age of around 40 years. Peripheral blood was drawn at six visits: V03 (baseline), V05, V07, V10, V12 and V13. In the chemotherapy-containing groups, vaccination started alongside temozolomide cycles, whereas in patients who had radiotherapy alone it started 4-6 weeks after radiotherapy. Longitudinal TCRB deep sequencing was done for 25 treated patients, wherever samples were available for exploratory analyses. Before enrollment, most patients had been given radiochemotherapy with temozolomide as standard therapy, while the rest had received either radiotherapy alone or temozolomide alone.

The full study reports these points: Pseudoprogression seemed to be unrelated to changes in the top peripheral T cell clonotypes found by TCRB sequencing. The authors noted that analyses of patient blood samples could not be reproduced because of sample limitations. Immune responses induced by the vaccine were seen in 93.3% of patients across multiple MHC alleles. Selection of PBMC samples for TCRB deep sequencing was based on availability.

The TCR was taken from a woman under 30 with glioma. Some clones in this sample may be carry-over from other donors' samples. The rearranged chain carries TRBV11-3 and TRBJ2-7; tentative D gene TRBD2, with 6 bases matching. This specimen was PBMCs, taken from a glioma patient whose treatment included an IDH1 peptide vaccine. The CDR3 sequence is CASSLANSTSREQYF. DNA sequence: TGTGCCAGCAGCCTGGCCAACTCGACTAGTCGCGAGCAGTACTTC.